This passage covers 16 T cell receptor beta chains from one sample sequenced in a study of OX40 agonist ivuxolimab in advanced cancers. Sequenced by immunoSEQ multiplex PCR; TCRdb stores in-frame clones only, minus some. The sample has under 50,000 clones; approximately 80% are singletons. The sequences come from CD4+ or CD8+ T cells sorted from blood, collected in a trial of the OX40 agonist ivuxolimab. The receptors here all came from an adult with an advanced solid tumor such as melanoma, head and neck, liver or kidney cancer.

The chain couples TRBV10-3 to TRBJ1-2; D gene unclear. Trimming pared 4 bases from V and 1 base from J, leaving 7 bases between. The germline gives CDR1 ENHRY, CDR2 SYGVKD. This CDR3 has 13 amino acids. CDR3 in DNA: TGTGCCATCAGTGTGGCGGATAACTATGGCTACACCTTC. Protein sequence: CAISVADNYGYTF.

The J gene is TRBJ1-2, the V gene TRBV28, with D perhaps TRBD1 (6 bases). V was pared by 4 bases and J by 5 bases, with 14 bases between. The CDR3 loop spans 14 amino acids. The V gene's germline CDR1 is MDHEN and CDR2 SYDVKM. Written as DNA, the CDR3 is TGTGCCAGCAGTTCCCCGGGGGCCCGGTATGGCTACACCTTC. Encoded protein: CASSSPGARYGYTF.

The V and J genes are TRBV28 and TRBJ2-7; the match to TRBD2 covers 12 bases. The germline V gene has CDR1 MDHEN and CDR2 SYDVKM. The CDR3 consists of 13 residues. V lost 2 bases, J lost 13 bases, and 6 bases stayed unmatched. The CDR3 DNA follows: TGTGCCAGCAGTTTAGCGGGGACTAGCGGGTTATACTTC. This gives the protein CASSLAGTSGLYF.

The rearrangement links TRBV7-9 to TRBJ2-3, with D unclear. Germline lookup yields CDR1 SEHNR and CDR2 FQNEAQ (reference sequence). This CDR3 comprises 13 residues. Trimming stripped 4 bases from V and 8 bases from J, with 13 bases between. The CDR3 protein is CASSSETASTQYF. CDR3 in DNA: TGTGCCAGCAGCTCCGAGACGGCCTCTACGCAGTATTTT.

The V call is TRBV4-2, the J call TRBJ2-1; 11 bases agree with TRBD1. Germline CDR1 and CDR2: LGHNA and YNFKEQ. The CDR3 consists of 16 residues. V shed 1 base, J shed 10 bases, and the junction held 9 bases outside the gene matches. CDR3 in amino acids: CASSQGDRGAQREQFF. CDR3 in DNA: TGTGCCAGCAGCCAAGGGGACAGGGGGGCTCAGAGAGAGCAGTTCTTC.

The chain carries TRBV28 and TRBJ2-7; D uncertain. CDR1 is MDHEN and CDR2 is SYDVKM in the germline V gene. This CDR3 region has 14 residues. V lost 3 bases and J lost 0, with 9 bases in between. The CDR3 bases are TGTGCCAGCAGTTTGCGTCGGTACTCCTACGAGCAGTACTTC. Protein: CASSLRRYSYEQYF.

This sequence joins TRBV2 and TRBJ2-1, with 9 bases aligning to TRBD2. Trimming cost V 6 bases and J 7 bases; bases outside gene matches: 4. The germline V gene has CDR1 SNHLY and CDR2 FYNNEI. The CDR3 consists of 13 residues. CDR3 nucleotide sequence: TGTGCCAGCAGGGTAGCGGGAGCAAATGAGCAGTTCTTC. Its translation: CASRVAGANEQFF.

The chain uses TRBV2 and TRBJ1-2; D perhaps matches TRBD1 (6 bases). The V gene lost 7 bases and the J gene lost 0 bases, with 12 bases spanning the gap. The CDR3 covers 14 residues. CDR1 is SNHLY, CDR2 FYNNEI, per germline. CDR3 DNA sequence: TGTGCCAGCATTGGACAGCCCACTAACTATGGCTACACCTTC. This codes for CASIGQPTNYGYTF.

The V call is TRBV2, the J call TRBJ1-1; D is undetermined. Trimming removed 4 bases at V and 1 base at J, with 7 bases between. Germline V lookup: CDR1 SNHLY, CDR2 FYNNEI. The CDR3 consists of 13 residues. For the CDR3, the DNA is TGTGCCAGCAGTGTAGGGCAGAACACTGAAGCTTTCTTT. This encodes CASSVGQNTEAFF.

Written as DNA, the CDR3 is TGTGCCAGTAGTATAGTCTCACGAGGCGGAATTCCAGCCGGGCAGTACTTC. Translation gives CASSIVSRGGIPAGQYF. The J gene is TRBJ2-7, the V gene TRBV19, with D unresolved. The length of the CDR3 is 17 residues. Trimming cost V 1 base and J 9 bases, with 25 bases left between them. The V gene's germline CDR1 is LNHDA and CDR2 SQIVND (reference sequence).

The chain uses TRBV29-1 and TRBJ2-4, with D perhaps assigned TRBD1 or TRBD2 (6 bases each). The CDR3 loop spans 12 amino acids. V was clipped by 4 bases and J by 7 bases, with 11 bases between them. Germline V gives CDR1 SQVTM, CDR2 ANQGSEA. This CDR3 reads CSVVGGGNIQYF. The DNA for the CDR3 is TGCAGCGTTGTAGGGGGAGGTAACATTCAGTACTTC.

In DNA form, the CDR3 reads TGTGCCAGCAGTGTCCCCGGGCACCAGGGGGCCCAGTACTTC. Residues: CASSVPGHQGAQYF. The chain is built from TRBV28 and TRBJ2-5, with 7 bases aligning to TRBD1. Germline CDR1 reads MDHEN; CDR2 reads SYDVKM. The CDR3 runs 14 residues. V was pared by 5 bases and J by 9 bases, with 12 bases of the junction left unmatched. Full variable domain (missing parts from reference TRBV28 and TRBJ2-5): DVKVTQSSRYLVKRTGEKVFLECVQDMDHENMFWYRQDPGLGLRLIYFSYDVKMKEKGDIPEGYSVSREKKERFSLILESASTNQTSMYLCASSVPGHQGAQYFGPGTRLLVL.

The chain combines TRBV25-1 with TRBJ2-2; 8 positions match TRBD2. CDR1 MGHDK and CDR2 SYGVNS come from the germline V gene. This CDR3 is 15 amino acids long. The V segment lost 3 bases and the J segment 6 bases; nucleotides outside the gene matches: 6. The CDR3 DNA reads as TGTGCCAGCAGTGATTATGGAGCGGGGGCCGGGGAGCTGTTTTTT. Residues: CASSDYGAGAGELFF.

This rearrangement joins TRBV9 to TRBJ2-3; 12 bases align to TRBD2. The CDR3 covers 16 residues. The junction had 6 bases not matched to a gene; V was cut back by 0 bases and J by 7 bases. Germline V gene data show CDR1 as SGDLS and CDR2 as YYNGEE. The CDR3 here is CASSVVASGRVNTQYF. The CDR3 DNA sequence: TGTGCCAGCAGCGTAGTGGCTAGCGGGAGGGTAAATACGCAGTATTTT.

The chain couples TRBV27 to TRBJ2-5; D perhaps matches TRBD2 (6 bases). Germline CDR1 is MNHEY and CDR2 is SMNVEV (reference sequence). V lost 4 bases and J lost 7, with 16 bases in between. CDR3 length: 14 amino acids. CDR3 DNA sequence: TGTGCCAGCAGTTCAGTAGGGGACTCAGTGACCCAGTACTTC. It is translated as CASSSVGDSVTQYF.

The table lists this clone with a few counts. The rearrangement joins TRBV2 to TRBJ2-3; the D gene is possibly TRBD2 (6 bases). The CDR3 is made up of 14 amino acids. The germline gives CDR1 SNHLY, CDR2 FYNNEI. V lost 8 bases to trimming and J lost 1 base, with 13 bases between them. CDR3 nucleotide sequence: TGTGCCAGCGGGCGTGGAGGGGGCACAGATACGCAGTATTTT. Its protein product is CASGRGGGTDTQYF.